The 15 T cell receptor beta chains below all came from one sample that was sequenced in a study of T cell repertoires in cytomegalovirus infection. Via MiXCR, TCRdb re-called the reads, giving one row per CDR3 protein. The table lists some 350,000 distinct CDR3 sequences, 34% of them singletons, with roughly 12% in the top ten. The antigens of these receptors remain unknown. This specimen consisted of cultured PBMCs, obtained from culture after CMV antigen stimulation. The receptors derive from a human donor in good health (CMV status not recorded). Some clones in this sample may be carry-over from other donors' samples.

This clonotype was found a few times. The chain combines TRBV4-3 with TRBJ2-7; the match to TRBD1 covers 7 bases. Trimming took 0 bases from V and 5 from J; bases not matched to a gene: 7. The CDR3 covers 15 residues. Germline CDR1 reads LGHNA; CDR2 reads YSLEER. CDR3 region: CASSQDLAGTDEQYF. Written as DNA, the CDR3 is TGCGCCAGCAGCCAAGATCTGGCAGGGACAGACGAGCAGTACTTC.

The sample holds a few counts of this clonotype. The chain combines TRBV7-2 with TRBJ2-2; D is unclear. The CDR3 is 15 residues long. With 2 bases removed from V and 1 base from J, the gap between germline ends came to 8 bases. Germline CDR1 is SGHTA and CDR2 is FQGNSA. The CDR3 sequence: CASSLFFENTGELFF. DNA for the CDR3: TGTGCCAGCAGCTTATTCTTCGAGAACACCGGGGAGCTGTTTTTT.

This chain joins TRBV11-2 and TRBJ2-2; D is tentatively TRBD1 or TRBD2 (5 bases each). Trimming removed 3 bases at V and 5 bases at J, with 10 bases between. CDR3 length: 14 amino acids. Germline V lookup: CDR1 SGHAT, CDR2 FQNNGV. This chain's CDR3 is CASSFMGETGELFF. The CDR3 nucleotides read TGTGCCAGCAGCTTTATGGGGGAAACCGGGGAGCTGTTTTTT.

The chain recombines TRBV19 with TRBJ2-1; no clear D gene. The CDR3 runs 12 residues. Trimming shortened V by 2 bases and J by 7 bases, and 6 bases separated the two germline ends. Germline CDR1 reads LNHDA; CDR2 reads SQIVND (reference sequence). The CDR3 reads CASSITTNEQFF. DNA for the CDR3: TGTGCCAGTAGTATAACTACGAATGAGCAGTTCTTC.

This clonotype was counted between two and nine times. The CDR3 DNA reads TGTGCCAGTAGTATCAATTACAGGGGTGAAGCTTTCTTT. It translates to CASSINYRGEAFF. The chain combines TRBV19 with TRBJ1-1; 7 bases agree with TRBD1. The J segment lost 7 bases and the V segment lost 3 bases, leaving 5 bases of the junction unmatched. Germline V lookup: CDR1 LNHDA, CDR2 SQIVND (reference sequence). This CDR3 has 13 amino acids.

This sequence joins TRBV12-3 or TRBV12-4 and TRBJ2-3, with D maybe TRBD2 (6 bases). The CDR3 length is 17 residues. Between the trimmed V and J ends, which lost 5 bases and 5 bases, there was a span of 23 bases. The CDR3 loop reads CASSHHLRREWKDTQYF. CDR3 in DNA: TGTGCCAGCAGTCACCACCTCCGGAGGGAGTGGAAAGATACGCAGTATTTT.

This clonotype was seen a few times. The chain employs TRBV27 and TRBJ2-3, with a weak D call TRBD2 (5 bases). The germline CDR1 and CDR2 sequences are MNHEY and SMNVEV (reference sequence). Trimming pared 1 base from V and 11 bases from J, leaving 22 bases between. The CDR3 is made up of 16 amino acids. The CDR3 DNA reads TGTGCCAGCAGTTTATGGGCGGGTCGAGCCCTTGATGAGCAGTATTTT. This sequence encodes CASSLWAGRALDEQYF.

Regarding this clonotype: One junction end does not reproduce the germline sequence, and a read error may be involved. V is TRBV7-2 and J is TRBJ1-2, with 9 nucleotides matching TRBD1. The CDR3 consists of 15 residues. Germline-derived CDR1 and CDR2 are SGHTA and FQGNSA. The CDR3 sequence is CASSLLTGGGYGYNF. CDR3 sequence (DNA): TGTGCCAGCAGCTTACTCACAGGGGGCGGGTATGGCTACAACTTC.

The genes are TRBV7-8 and TRBJ2-7; possibly TRBD1 for D (5 bases). The germline V gene has CDR1 SGHVS and CDR2 FQNEAQ. This CDR3 contains 12 residues. V was pared by 7 bases and J by 2 bases, with 9 bases between. CDR3 amino acids: CASKGNTYEQYF. DNA of the CDR3: TGTGCCAGCAAGGGGAACACCTACGAGCAGTACTTC. Together with reference TRBV7-8 and TRBJ2-7, the CDR3 gives the full variable domain: GAGVSQSPRYKVAKRGQDVALRCDPISGHVSLFWYQQALGQGPEFLTYFQNEAQLDKSGLPSDRFFAERPEGSVSTLKIQRTQQEDSAVYLCASKGNTYEQYFGPGTRLTVT.

The CDR3 nucleotides are TGTGCCAGCAGTCAGGGGGGGATATTTCGCGAGCAGTACGTC. Protein product: CASSQGGIFREQYV. V usage is TRBV6-9 and J usage is TRBJ2-7; D tentatively reads TRBD1 or TRBD2 (7 bases each). V lost 5 bases and J 6 bases, leaving 17 bases between the germline ends. Germline values: CDR1 MNHGY, CDR2 SVAAGI. The CDR3 sequence is 14 residues long.

This chain joins TRBV27 and TRBJ2-1; perhaps TRBD2 as D (6 bases). The germline CDR1 and CDR2 sequences are MNHEY and SMNVEV (reference sequence). Trimming left V 5 bases short and J 0 bases short, with 20 bases between. The CDR3 totals 18 residues. In nucleotides, the CDR3 is TGTGCCAGCAGTCCCGAGGGAGGAGCGGGTCTCTCCTACAATGAGCAGTTCTTC. Translating gives CASSPEGGAGLSYNEQFF.

The chain employs TRBV11-2 and TRBJ2-1; D may be TRBD1 (5 bases). The germline V and J ends were trimmed by 4 bases and 7 bases, with 20 bases remaining between them. This CDR3 has 16 residues. Germline lookup yields CDR1 SGHAT and CDR2 FQNNGV. For the CDR3, the DNA is TGTGCCAGCAGCTATAAAATCCTGGGCCCAGGGAATGAGCAGTTCTTC. It yields the protein CASSYKILGPGNEQFF.

The rearrangement joins TRBV19 to TRBJ1-4; 10 nucleotides match TRBD1. This CDR3 region has 15 residues. CDR1 is LNHDA and CDR2 is SQIVND in the germline V gene (reference sequence). V trimming: 9 bases; J trimming: 0 bases; junction bases outside the gene matches: 4. The CDR3 protein is CASAGTGATNEKLFF. CDR3 sequence (DNA): TGTGCCAGCGCCGGGACAGGGGCAACTAATGAAAAACTGTTTTTT.

V usage is TRBV7-2 and J usage is TRBJ2-7; 8 positions agree with TRBD1. The CDR3 is 16 amino acids. The V and J ends lost 6 bases and 0 bases, in that order; junction bases with no gene match: 10. Germline V gene sequence: CDR1 SGHTA, CDR2 FQGNSA. In nucleotides, the CDR3 is TGTGCCAGCAGTTTGACCGACAGGGGCGGCTCCTACGAGCAGTACTTC. This encodes CASSLTDRGGSYEQYF. Full variable domain (missing parts from reference TRBV7-2 and TRBJ2-7): GAGVSQSPSNKVTEKGKDVELRCDPISGHTALYWYRQSLGQGLEFLIYFQGNSAPDKSGLPSDRFSAERTGGSVSTLTIQRTQQEDSAVYLCASSLTDRGGSYEQYFGPGTRLTVT.

This clonotype was counted between two and nine times. This rearrangement joins TRBV6-2 or TRBV6-3 to TRBJ2-7; D call uncertain. Per the germline V gene, CDR1 is MNHEY and CDR2 is SVGEGT. This CDR3 comprises 16 residues. The V gene lost 2 bases and the J gene lost 0 bases, with 14 bases spanning the gap. Written as DNA, the CDR3 is TGTGCCAGCAGTTACAGGGCCAGTGTTGCCTCCTACGAGCAGTACGTC. The encoded protein is CASSYRASVASYEQYV.